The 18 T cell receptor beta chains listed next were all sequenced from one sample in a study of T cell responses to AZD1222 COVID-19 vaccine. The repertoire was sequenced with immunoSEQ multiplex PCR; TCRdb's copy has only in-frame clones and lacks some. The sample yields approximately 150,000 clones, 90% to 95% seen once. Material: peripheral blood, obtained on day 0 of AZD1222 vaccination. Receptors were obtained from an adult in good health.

The CDR3 loop is CASSQLPGPNYGYTF. DNA for the CDR3: TGCGCCAGCAGCCAACTACCGGGACCTAACTATGGCTACACCTTC. This chain connects TRBV5-1 to TRBJ1-2, with D possibly being TRBD1 (5 bases). The CDR3 runs 15 residues. Trimming removed 4 bases at V and 0 bases at J, with 13 bases between. Germline CDR1 reads SGHRS; CDR2 reads YFSETQ.

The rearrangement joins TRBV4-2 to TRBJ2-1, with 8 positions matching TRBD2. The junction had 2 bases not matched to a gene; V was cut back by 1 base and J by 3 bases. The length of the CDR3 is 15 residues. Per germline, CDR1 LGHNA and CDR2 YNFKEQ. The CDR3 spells CASSQGLASYNEQFF. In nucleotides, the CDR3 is TGTGCCAGCAGCCAAGGACTAGCGAGCTACAATGAGCAGTTCTTC.

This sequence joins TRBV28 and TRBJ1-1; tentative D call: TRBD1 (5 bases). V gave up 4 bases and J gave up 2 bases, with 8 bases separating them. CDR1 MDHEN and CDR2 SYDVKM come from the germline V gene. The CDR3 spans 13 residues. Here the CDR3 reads CASSSRVNTEAFF. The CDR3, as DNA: TGTGCCAGCAGTTCCAGGGTTAACACTGAAGCTTTCTTT.

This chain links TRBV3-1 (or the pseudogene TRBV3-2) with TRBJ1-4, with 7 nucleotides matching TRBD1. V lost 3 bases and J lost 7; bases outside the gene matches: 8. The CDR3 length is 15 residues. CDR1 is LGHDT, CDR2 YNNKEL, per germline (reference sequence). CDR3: CASSQRTGGGEKLFF. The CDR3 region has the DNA TGTGCCAGCAGCCAGAGGACAGGAGGAGGTGAAAAACTGTTTTTT.

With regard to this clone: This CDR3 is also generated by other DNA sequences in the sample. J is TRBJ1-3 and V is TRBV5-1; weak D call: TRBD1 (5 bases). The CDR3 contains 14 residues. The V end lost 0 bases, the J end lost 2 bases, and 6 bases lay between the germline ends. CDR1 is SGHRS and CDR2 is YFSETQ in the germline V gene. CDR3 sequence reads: CASSLGTTGNTIYF. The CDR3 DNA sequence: TGCGCCAGCAGCTTGGGGACAACTGGAAACACCATATATTTT.

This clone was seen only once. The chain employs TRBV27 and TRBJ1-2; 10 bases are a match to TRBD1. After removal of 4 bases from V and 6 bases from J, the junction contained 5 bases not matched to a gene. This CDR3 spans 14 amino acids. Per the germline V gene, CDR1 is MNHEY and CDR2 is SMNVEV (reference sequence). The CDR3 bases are TGTGCCAGCAGTTCGGGACAGGGGATGGATGGCTACACCTTC. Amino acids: CASSSGQGMDGYTF.

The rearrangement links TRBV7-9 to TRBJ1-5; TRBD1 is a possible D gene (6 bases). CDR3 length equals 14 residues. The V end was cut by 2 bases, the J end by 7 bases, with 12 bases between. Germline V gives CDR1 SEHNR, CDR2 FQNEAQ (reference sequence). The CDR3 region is CASSLSGAGQPQHF. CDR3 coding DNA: TGTGCCAGCAGCTTATCAGGGGCCGGACAGCCCCAGCATTTT.

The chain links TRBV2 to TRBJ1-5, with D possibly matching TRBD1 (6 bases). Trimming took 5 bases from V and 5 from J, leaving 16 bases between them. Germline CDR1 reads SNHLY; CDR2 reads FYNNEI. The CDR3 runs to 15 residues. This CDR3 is CASSYREGAYQPQHF. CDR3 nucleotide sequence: TGTGCCAGCAGTTACAGGGAAGGGGCTTATCAGCCCCAGCATTTT.

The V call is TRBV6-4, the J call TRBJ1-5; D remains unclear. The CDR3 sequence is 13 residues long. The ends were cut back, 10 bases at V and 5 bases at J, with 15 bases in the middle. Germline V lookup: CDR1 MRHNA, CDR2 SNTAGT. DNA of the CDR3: TGTGCCACCGCGGCGGAGACCGATCAGCCCCAGCATTTT. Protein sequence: CATAAETDQPQHF.

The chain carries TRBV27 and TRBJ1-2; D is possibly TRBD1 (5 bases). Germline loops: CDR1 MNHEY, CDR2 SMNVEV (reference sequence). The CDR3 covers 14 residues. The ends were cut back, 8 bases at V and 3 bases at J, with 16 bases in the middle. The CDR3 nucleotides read TGTGCCAGCCGTCCGGGGGTTCCCTACTATGGCTACACCTTC. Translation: CASRPGVPYYGYTF.

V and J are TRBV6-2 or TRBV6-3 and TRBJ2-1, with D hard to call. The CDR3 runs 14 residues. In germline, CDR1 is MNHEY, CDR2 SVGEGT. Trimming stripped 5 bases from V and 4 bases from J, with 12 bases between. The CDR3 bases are TGTGCCAGCAGTGCCTCTCGAGGATACAATGAGCAGTTCTTC. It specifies CASSASRGYNEQFF.

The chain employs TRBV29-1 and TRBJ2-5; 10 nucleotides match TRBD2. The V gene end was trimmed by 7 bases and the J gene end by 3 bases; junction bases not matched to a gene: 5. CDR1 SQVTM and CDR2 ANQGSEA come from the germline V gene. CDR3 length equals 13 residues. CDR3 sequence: CSASTSGEETQYF. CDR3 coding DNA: TGCAGCGCCTCAACTAGCGGGGAAGAGACCCAGTACTTC.

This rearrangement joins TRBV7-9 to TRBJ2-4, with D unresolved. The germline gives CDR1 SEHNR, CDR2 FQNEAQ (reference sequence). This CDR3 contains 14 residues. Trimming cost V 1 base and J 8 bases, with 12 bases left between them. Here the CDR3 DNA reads TGTGCCAGCAGCTTAGTAGTGACTTCGCACATTCAGTACTTC. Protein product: CASSLVVTSHIQYF. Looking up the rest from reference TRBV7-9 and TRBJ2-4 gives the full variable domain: DTGVSQNPRHKITKRGQNVTFRCDPISEHNRLYWYRQTLGQGPEFLTYFQNEAQLEKSRLLSDRFSAERPKGSFSTLEIQRTEQGDSAMYLCASSLVVTSHIQYFGAGTRLSVL.

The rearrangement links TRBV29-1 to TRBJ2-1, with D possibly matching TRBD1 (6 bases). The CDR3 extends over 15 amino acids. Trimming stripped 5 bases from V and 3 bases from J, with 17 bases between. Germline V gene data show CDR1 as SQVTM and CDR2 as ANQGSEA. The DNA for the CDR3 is TGCAGCGTTAGGGGGAAGCCCGGGGTCTACAATGAGCAGTTCTTC. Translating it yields CSVRGKPGVYNEQFF.

CDR3: CASSELGDSPYGYTF. CDR3 sequence (DNA): TGTGCCAGCAGTGAACTGGGCGACAGCCCCTATGGCTACACCTTC. The chain has TRBV6-1 and TRBJ1-2, with a tentative D call TRBD1 (5 bases). Trimming took 2 bases from V and 4 from J, leaving 14 bases between them. Germline V gene lookup returns CDR1 MNHNS and CDR2 SASEGT. CDR3 length: 15 residues.

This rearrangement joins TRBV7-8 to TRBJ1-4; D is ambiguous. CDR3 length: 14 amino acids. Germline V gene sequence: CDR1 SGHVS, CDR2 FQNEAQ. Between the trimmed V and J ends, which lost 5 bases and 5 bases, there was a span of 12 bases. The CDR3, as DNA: TGTGCCAGCAGCCCTGGACTGCTGAATGAAAAACTGTTTTTT. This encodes CASSPGLLNEKLFF.

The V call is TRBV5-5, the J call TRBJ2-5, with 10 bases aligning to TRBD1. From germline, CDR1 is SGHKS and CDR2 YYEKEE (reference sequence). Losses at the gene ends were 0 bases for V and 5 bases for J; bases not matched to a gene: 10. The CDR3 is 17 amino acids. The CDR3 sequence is CASSLAVGQGYGETQYF. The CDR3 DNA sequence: TGTGCCAGCAGCTTGGCCGTGGGACAGGGGTATGGGGAGACCCAGTACTTC.

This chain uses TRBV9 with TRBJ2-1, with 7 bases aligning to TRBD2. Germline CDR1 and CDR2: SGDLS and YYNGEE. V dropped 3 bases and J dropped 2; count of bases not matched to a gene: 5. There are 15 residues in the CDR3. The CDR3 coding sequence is TGTGCCAGCAGCGACTCTAGCGGCACCTACAATGAGCAGTTCTTC. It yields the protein CASSDSSGTYNEQFF.